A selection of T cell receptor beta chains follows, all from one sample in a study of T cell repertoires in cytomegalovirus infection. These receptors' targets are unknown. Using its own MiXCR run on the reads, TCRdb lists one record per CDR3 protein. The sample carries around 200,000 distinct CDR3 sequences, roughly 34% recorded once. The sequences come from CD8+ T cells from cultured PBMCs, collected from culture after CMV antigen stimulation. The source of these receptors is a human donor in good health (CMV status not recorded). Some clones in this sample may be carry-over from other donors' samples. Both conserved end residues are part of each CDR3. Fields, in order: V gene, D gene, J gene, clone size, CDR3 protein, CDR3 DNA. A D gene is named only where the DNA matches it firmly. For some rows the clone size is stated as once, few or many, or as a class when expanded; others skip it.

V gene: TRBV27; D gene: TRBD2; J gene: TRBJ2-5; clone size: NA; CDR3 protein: CASSSWRGGQETQYF; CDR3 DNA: TGTGCCAGCAGTTCATGGCGGGGGGGCCAAGAGACCCAGTACTTC
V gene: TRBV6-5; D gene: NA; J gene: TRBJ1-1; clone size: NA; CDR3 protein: CTSSYSENTEAFF; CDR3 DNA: TGTACCAGCAGTTACAGTGAGAACACTGAAGCTTTCTTT
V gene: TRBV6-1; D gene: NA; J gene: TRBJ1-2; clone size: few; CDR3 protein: CASSPLTDTLGANYGYTF; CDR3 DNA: TGTGCCAGCAGTCCCCTGACAGATACTCTGGGAGCTAACTATGGCTACACCTTC
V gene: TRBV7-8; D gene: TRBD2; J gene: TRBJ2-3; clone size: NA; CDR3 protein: CASRLAGNRNTQYF; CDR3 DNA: TGTGCCAGCAGATTAGCGGGAAATAGGAATACGCAGTATTTT
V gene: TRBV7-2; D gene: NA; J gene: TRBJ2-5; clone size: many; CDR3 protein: CASSLARRQETQYF; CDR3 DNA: TGTGCCAGCAGCTTAGCGCGGCGGCAAGAGACCCAGTACTTC
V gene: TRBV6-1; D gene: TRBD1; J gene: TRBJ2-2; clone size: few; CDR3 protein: CASSGGTGNTGELFF; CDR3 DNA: TGTGCCAGCAGTGGTGGGACAGGGAACACCGGGGAGCTGTTTTTT
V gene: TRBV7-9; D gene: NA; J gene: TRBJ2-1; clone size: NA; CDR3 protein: CASSLAEPSVDEQFF; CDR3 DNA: TGTGCCAGCAGCTTAGCGGAACCTAGCGTCGATGAGCAGTTCTTC
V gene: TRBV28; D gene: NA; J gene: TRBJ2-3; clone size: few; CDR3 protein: CASSAAGEGGDADTQYF; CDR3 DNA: TGTGCCAGCAGTGCCGCTGGAGAGGGGGGAGACGCAGATACGCAGTATTTT
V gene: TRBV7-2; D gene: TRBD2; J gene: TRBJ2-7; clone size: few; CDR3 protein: CASSSPGSGAYEQYF; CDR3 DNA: TGTGCCAGCAGCTCCCCGGGGAGCGGGGCCTACGAGCAGTACTTC
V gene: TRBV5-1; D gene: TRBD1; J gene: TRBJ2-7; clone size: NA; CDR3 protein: CASSPGTGREQYF; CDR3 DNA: TGCGCCAGCAGCCCCGGGACAGGGAGAGAGCAGTACTTC
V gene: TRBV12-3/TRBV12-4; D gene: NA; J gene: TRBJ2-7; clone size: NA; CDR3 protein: CASSLGPEPYEQYF; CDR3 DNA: TGTGCCAGCAGCTTGGGACCGGAGCCCTACGAGCAGTACTTC
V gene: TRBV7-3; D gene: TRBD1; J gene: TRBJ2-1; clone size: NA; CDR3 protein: CASSLGTGNEQFF; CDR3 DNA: TGTGCCAGCAGCTTAGGGACAGGGAATGAGCAGTTCTTC
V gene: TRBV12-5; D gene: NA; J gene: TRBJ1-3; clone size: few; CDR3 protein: CASGLVGFSGNTIYF; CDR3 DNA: TGTGCTAGTGGTTTGGTGGGATTCTCTGGAAACACCATATATTTT
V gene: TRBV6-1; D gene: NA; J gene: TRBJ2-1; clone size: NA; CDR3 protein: CASSEANEQFF; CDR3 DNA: TGTGCCAGCAGTGAAGCTAATGAGCAGTTCTTC
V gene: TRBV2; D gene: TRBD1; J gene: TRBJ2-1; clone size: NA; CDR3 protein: CAKDRESYNEQFF; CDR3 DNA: TGTGCCAAGGACAGGGAGTCCTACAATGAGCAGTTCTTC
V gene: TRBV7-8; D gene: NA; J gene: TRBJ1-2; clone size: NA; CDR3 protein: CASSPRPGLNYGYTF; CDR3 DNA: TGTGCCAGCAGCCCTCGGCCAGGACTTAACTATGGCTACACCTTC
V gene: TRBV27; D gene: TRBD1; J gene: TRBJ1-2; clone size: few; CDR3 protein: CASSLRQGRGYTF; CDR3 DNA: TGCGCCAGCAGCCTGCGACAGGGGCGAGGCTACACCTTC
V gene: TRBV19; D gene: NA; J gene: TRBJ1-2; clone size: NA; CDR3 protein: CASSMGRGSYGYTF; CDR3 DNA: TGTGCCAGTAGTATGGGACGGGGGTCTTATGGCTACACCTTC
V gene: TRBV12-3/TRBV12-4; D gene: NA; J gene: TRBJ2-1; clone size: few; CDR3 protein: CASTLLDAYNEQFF; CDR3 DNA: TGTGCCAGCACCCTCTTAGACGCATACAATGAGCAGTTCTTC
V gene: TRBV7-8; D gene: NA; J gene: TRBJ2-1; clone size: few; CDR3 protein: CASSLGGTSYNEQFF; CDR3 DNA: TGTGCCAGCAGCTTAGGAGGAACGTCCTACAATGAGCAGTTCTTC
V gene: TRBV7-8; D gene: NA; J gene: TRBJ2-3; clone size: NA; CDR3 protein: CASSRDGYTDTQYF; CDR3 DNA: TGTGCCAGCAGCCGGGACGGATACACAGATACGCAGTATTTT
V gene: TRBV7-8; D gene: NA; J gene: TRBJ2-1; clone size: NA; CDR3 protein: CASSWDNPGNEQFF; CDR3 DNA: TGTGCCAGCAGCTGGGACAACCCTGGCAACGAGCAGTTCTTC
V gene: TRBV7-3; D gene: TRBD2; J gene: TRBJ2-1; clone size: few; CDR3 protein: CASSLLAGTSGNGLNEQFF; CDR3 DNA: TGTGCCAGCAGCCTCCTCGCCGGGACTAGCGGGAATGGGTTGAATGAGCAGTTCTTC
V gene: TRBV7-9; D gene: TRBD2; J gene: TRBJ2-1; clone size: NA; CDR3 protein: CASSPKPTSGSSYNEQFF; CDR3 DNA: TGTGCCAGCAGCCCCAAGCCGACTAGCGGTAGCTCCTACAATGAGCAGTTCTTC
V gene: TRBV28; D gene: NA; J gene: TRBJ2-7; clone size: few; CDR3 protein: CASSAIPSVYEQYF; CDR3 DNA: TGTGCCAGCAGTGCAATACCGAGCGTCTACGAGCAGTACTTC